This T cell receptor (beta chain) was found in a study of PD-1 blockade in classical Hodgkin lymphoma. Study-wide results and caveats: Undefined causes, possibly disease activity or prior therapy, underlie the repertoire differences.

Regarding this clone: Antigen specificity is unknown.

Relapses following autologous stem cell transplantation were seen in all patients, with brentuximab vedotin exposure varying. Thawed PBMCs underwent magnetic negative selection to obtain purified CD8+ T cells. This CDR3 spans 14 amino acids. V lost 6 bases and J lost 3, with 15 bases in between. Germline V gene lookup returns CDR1 MNHEY and CDR2 SMNVEV (reference sequence). Produced via immunoSEQ multiplex PCR; TCRdb's table is partial and in-frame only. The sample consists of about 930 clones, around 63% of them appearing once. The origin of this receptor is a human donor with classical Hodgkin lymphoma. Sequencing used CD8+ T cells from blood, obtained at baseline. The chain recombines TRBV27 with TRBJ2-7; weak D call: TRBD1 (5 bases). CDR3 amino acids: CASRALGRYYEQYF. In DNA form, the CDR3 reads TGTGCCAGCAGGGCTTTGGGGCGTTACTACGAGCAGTACTTC.